The 8 T cell receptor beta chains given below trace back to one sample, sequenced in a study of T cells in localized non-small cell lung cancer (dated by TCRdb to the early 2020s). Library preparation used the immunoSEQ multiplex PCR assay. TCRdb provides this immuneACCESS table in a form limited to in-frame rearrangements. Some clones are lacking; in checked studies, under half of them reflect an unresolved V gene, and why the rest are absent is not known. Across this sample there are around 64,000 clones, with 81% seen only once. Around 4.7% of the sample goes to the ten largest clones. This specimen consisted of PBMCs, obtained before any cancer treatment. The receptors were gathered from a man between 40 and 69 years old with stage II lung adenocarcinoma.

The chain carries TRBV7-9 and TRBJ1-4; unclear D gene. V was trimmed by 1 base and J by 0 bases, leaving 6 bases between them. CDR3 length: 15 residues. CDR1 is SEHNR and CDR2 is FQNEAQ in the germline V gene (reference sequence). CDR3: CASSLGGSTNEKLFF. In DNA, the CDR3 is TGTGCCAGCAGCTTAGGAGGGTCAACTAATGAAAAACTGTTTTTT.

The V and J genes are TRBV5-6 and TRBJ2-3; D gene unclear. The ends were cut back, 0 bases at V and 5 bases at J, with 7 bases in the middle. The CDR3 sequence is 13 residues long. The germline V gene encodes CDR1 SGHDT and CDR2 YYEEEE. The CDR3 nucleotides are TGTGCCAGCAGCTTGGGTCCGGGAGATACGCAGTATTTT. Its translation is CASSLGPGDTQYF.

The chain combines TRBV7-6 with TRBJ2-3; the D is unclear. The CDR3 runs to 17 residues. Trimming cost V 5 bases and J 1 base, with 19 bases left between them. Germline CDR1 reads SGHVS; CDR2 reads FNYEAQ. CDR3 coding DNA: TGTGCCAGCAGCACCCCGTTGGTGACTCGGGGCACAGATACGCAGTATTTT. It yields the protein CASSTPLVTRGTDTQYF. The full variable domain, completed using reference TRBV7-6 and TRBJ2-3, is GAGVSQSPRYKVTKRGQDVALRCDPISGHVSLYWYRQALGQGPEFLTYFNYEAQQDKSGLPNDRFSAERPEGSISTLTIQRTEQRDSAMYRCASSTPLVTRGTDTQYFGPGTRLTVL.

CDR3 sequence: CASSERGDQPQHF. For the CDR3, the DNA is TGTGCCAGCAGTGAACGGGGGGATCAGCCCCAGCATTTT. The V gene is TRBV6-1, the J gene TRBJ1-5; the D gene is possibly TRBD1 (5 bases). V dropped 2 bases and J dropped 5 bases, with 7 bases sitting between them. The CDR3 length is 13 residues. Germline loops: CDR1 MNHNS, CDR2 SASEGT.

V gene TRBV5-1 combines with J gene TRBJ2-7; D gene uncertain. The CDR3 has 15 amino acids. V was clipped by 0 bases and J by 0 bases, with 10 bases between them. Germline V gene lookup returns CDR1 SGHRS and CDR2 YFSETQ. CDR3 loop: CASSLAGRSSYEQYF. The CDR3 nucleotides read TGCGCCAGCAGCTTGGCCGGCAGGAGCTCCTACGAGCAGTACTTC.

The chain has TRBV7-9 and TRBJ2-5; D uncertain. The CDR3 sequence is 12 residues long. Germline CDR1 and CDR2: SEHNR and FQNEAQ (reference sequence). V gave up 5 bases and J gave up 5 bases, with 9 bases separating them. Written as DNA, the CDR3 is TGTGCCAGCAGCACAACCACGGAGACCCAGTACTTC. Its translation: CASSTTTETQYF.

This chain uses TRBV29-1 with TRBJ2-3; D tentatively reads TRBD1 or TRBD2 (6 bases each). The germline V gene encodes CDR1 SQVTM and CDR2 ANQGSEA. The V gene lost 8 bases and the J gene lost 6 bases, with 15 bases spanning the gap. The CDR3 has 12 amino acids. In DNA form, the CDR3 reads TGCAGCCTCCGGGGGCAGACGGATACGCAGTATTTT. Translating gives CSLRGQTDTQYF.

The CDR3 coding sequence is TGTGCCAGCAGCTTAGATCCGGGTGGGGGAGTAGGAGATACGCAGTATTTT. It translates to CASSLDPGGGVGDTQYF. This chain connects TRBV7-3 to TRBJ2-3; D assignment may be TRBD1 or TRBD2 (5 bases each). V lost 2 bases to trimming and J lost 5 bases, with 20 bases between them. Germline V CDR1 and CDR2: SGHTA, FQGTGA. CDR3 length equals 17 residues.